One TCR beta chain is described in this entry. The sample belongs to a study of blood T cell repertoires in COVID-19. Study summary: The study drew acute and convalescent COVID-19 samples from the United States, Italy and Spain. PBMCs, B-cell-depleted T cells, or T cells provided the cDNA or gDNA that made up the material.

Enrolled during active infection, Seattle patients were then followed longitudinally. In the original analysis: Nucleated cell number was recorded as an estimate derived from reference gene primer amplification. Only in-frame clones appear in the TCRdb table, and some are missing; sequencing was by immunoSEQ multiplex PCR. From that table come the V and J calls and clone size; the DNA was used to work out D and trimming. The sample contains approximately 210,000 clones, 85% to 90% of which appear only once. This sequence was found in a man between 50 and 59 years old with COVID-19, enrolled during active disease. The sample taken for sequencing was peripheral blood.

The CDR3 DNA reads as TGTGCCAGCAGGTGGGGGGGCGGCACAGATACGCAGTATTTT. This encodes CASRWGGGTDTQYF. The V call is TRBV27, the J call TRBJ2-3, with a possible D match to TRBD2 (7 bases). This CDR3 has 14 residues. Germline V CDR1 and CDR2: MNHEY, SMNVEV (reference sequence). Trimming took 6 bases from V and 1 from J, leaving 11 bases between them.